These 32 T cell receptor beta chains share one sample of origin, sequenced in a study of read filtering for tumor transcriptome and immune sequencing. Molecular barcoded adaptors covering alpha/delta and beta/gamma chains were used on roughly 400 ng RNA. Using its own MiXCR run on the reads, TCRdb lists one record per CDR3 protein. The sample holds about 490 distinct CDR3 sequences, over 70% seen once. Sequencing used a population of CD138-negative cells sorted from bone marrow. Source of these receptors: a donor at least 40 years old with multiple myeloma. This table probably holds off-target reads from a library built for another chain.

The chain combines TRBV2 with TRBJ2-5; D gene uncertain. V gave up 7 bases and J gave up 2 bases, with 8 bases separating them. Germline V lookup: CDR1 SNHLY, CDR2 FYNNEI. CDR3 size: 12 residues. The CDR3, as DNA: TGTGCCAGCACTAGTTGGCAAGAGACCCAGTACTTC. Amino acids: CASTSWQETQYF. The entire variable domain, with the rest obtained from reference TRBV2 and TRBJ2-5, is as follows: EPEVTQTPSHQVTQMGQEVILRCVPISNHLYFYWYRQILGQKVEFLVSFYNNEISEKSEIFDDQFSVERPDGSNFTLKIRSTKLEDSAMYFCASTSWQETQYFGPGTRLLVL.

Points on this clonotype: One end of the junction is discordant with germline, which a read error may explain. The chain couples TRBV20-1 to TRBJ2-1; 9 nucleotides match TRBD1. This CDR3 region has 16 residues. Looked up from germline, CDR1 is DFQATT and CDR2 is SNEGSKA (reference sequence). The CDR3 nucleotides read TGCGGTGCTAAGATTCCACCGGGACAGGGCCTACATGAGCAGTTCTTC. Its protein product is CGAKIPPGQGLHEQFF.

The rearrangement uses TRBV20-1 and TRBJ1-1, with 10 bases matching TRBD1. CDR3 length equals 14 residues. In germline, CDR1 is DFQATT, CDR2 SNEGSKA (reference sequence). The V segment lost 6 bases and the J segment 1 base; nucleotides outside the gene matches: 5. CDR3: CSAETGGANTEAFF. CDR3 sequence (DNA): TGCAGTGCAGAGACAGGGGGCGCGAACACTGAAGCTTTCTTT.

V usage is TRBV24-1 and J usage is TRBJ2-1; either TRBD1 or TRBD2 may fit D (6 bases each). The CDR3 covers 16 residues. V lost 0 bases and J 3 bases, leaving 11 bases between the germline ends. The germline CDR1 and CDR2 sequences are KGHDR and SFDVKD. CDR3 DNA sequence: TGTGCCACCAGTGATTTGTGGGGGGCCGGCTACAATGAGCAGTTCTTC. Protein sequence: CATSDLWGAGYNEQFF.

In its sample, this clonotype was seen a few times. The gene calls are TRBV6-5 and TRBJ2-1; D is uncertain. CDR3 length equals 14 residues. V was clipped by 6 bases and J by 10 bases, with 19 bases between them. Germline V gene sequence: CDR1 MNHEY, CDR2 SVGAGI. DNA for the CDR3: TGTGCCAGCAGCCAAAGGCCCCCACCAAGGGAGCAGTTCTTC. It specifies CASSQRPPPREQFF.

The V and J genes are TRBV20-1 and TRBJ2-7, with unresolved D. V was clipped by 1 base and J by 5 bases, with 15 bases between them. Germline lookup yields CDR1 DFQATT and CDR2 SNEGSKA (reference sequence). CDR3 length: 14 residues. CDR3 sequence: CSARGESQIHEQYF. The DNA of the CDR3 is TGCAGTGCTAGAGGAGAGTCCCAGATCCACGAGCAGTACTTC.

J is TRBJ2-1 and V is TRBV7-8, with TRBD2 matching 8 bases. J gave up 3 bases and V 2 bases, and 3 bases lay outside the gene matches. This CDR3 has 15 amino acids. Germline CDR1 is SGHVS and CDR2 is FQNEAQ. CDR3 DNA sequence: TGTGCCAGCAGCTTAAGCGGGAGAGGCTACAATGAGCAGTTCTTC. It yields the protein CASSLSGRGYNEQFF.

The chain recombines TRBV29-1 with TRBJ2-1; TRBD1 agrees at 7 bases. V gave up 4 bases and J gave up 8 bases; unmatched junction bases: 5. CDR3 length equals 12 residues. Germline CDR1 SQVTM, CDR2 ANQGSEA. In DNA, the CDR3 is TGCAGCGTTGGACAGGGTGTGGATGAGCAGTTCTTC. As protein: CSVGQGVDEQFF.

V gene TRBV7-6 combines with J gene TRBJ2-1; no clear D gene. Trimming took off 3 bases at V and 5 bases at J, with 2 bases between the two ends. Germline V gene sequence: CDR1 SGHVS, CDR2 FNYEAQ. The length of the CDR3 is 11 residues. DNA of the CDR3: TGTGCCAGCAGCTTCAACAATGAGCAGTTCTTC. It encodes CASSFNNEQFF. Using reference TRBV7-6 and TRBJ2-1 for the parts outside the CDR3, the full variable domain is GAGVSQSPRYKVTKRGQDVALRCDPISGHVSLYWYRQALGQGPEFLTYFNYEAQQDKSGLPNDRFSAERPEGSISTLTIQRTEQRDSAMYRCASSFNNEQFFGPGTRLTVL.

Within the sample, this clonotype is large. V usage is TRBV24-1 and J usage is TRBJ2-1; D remains ambiguous. CDR1 is KGHDR and CDR2 is SFDVKD in the germline V gene. The CDR3 has 12 amino acids. The V gene lost 5 bases and the J gene lost 6 bases, with 7 bases spanning the gap. CDR3 residues: CATSGWSNEQFF. CDR3 bases: TGTGCCACCAGTGGATGGAGCAATGAGCAGTTCTTC.

The chain is built from TRBV29-1 and TRBJ2-1; perhaps TRBD2 as D (6 bases). Deletions cut 4 bases from V and 5 bases from J, with 15 bases between. There are 14 residues in the CDR3. Germline loops: CDR1 SQVTM, CDR2 ANQGSEA. The CDR3 sequence is CSVGGGTGNNEQFF. The CDR3 coding sequence is TGCAGCGTTGGGGGCGGGACTGGGAACAATGAGCAGTTCTTC.

This clonotype was counted only a few times. This chain uses TRBV29-1 with TRBJ2-1, with a weak D call TRBD1 (6 bases). The CDR3 is made up of 16 amino acids. Trimming took off 6 bases at V and 3 bases at J, with 21 bases between the two ends. CDR1 is SQVTM and CDR2 is ANQGSEA in the germline V gene. The CDR3 coding sequence is TGCAGCGTCAAGACGGACAGACCAAATAACTACAATGAGCAGTTCTTC. Its protein is CSVKTDRPNNYNEQFF.

CDR3 nucleotides: TGTGCCAGCAGCTCCACCTGGGACAGCCCCTACGAGCAGTACTTC. As protein: CASSSTWDSPYEQYF. The chain employs TRBV13 and TRBJ2-7, with 7 bases lining up with TRBD1. The CDR3 length is 15 residues. V lost 4 bases to trimming and J lost 2 bases; unmatched junction nucleotides: 8. CDR1 and CDR2 (germline): PRHDT, FYEKMQ (reference sequence).

This chain uses TRBV5-1 with TRBJ2-7; D might be TRBD2 (5 bases). The CDR3 extends over 14 amino acids. Germline V CDR1 and CDR2: SGHRS, YFSETQ. V shed 0 bases and J shed 3 bases, with 10 bases lying between them. The CDR3 coding sequence is TGCGCCAGCAGCTTGGGAGGGAACTTCTACGAGCAGTACTTC. This translates into CASSLGGNFYEQYF.

This clonotype came up a few times. The V gene is TRBV20-1, the J gene TRBJ2-3; D possibly corresponds to TRBD2 (6 bases). Germline CDR1 reads DFQATT; CDR2 reads SNEGSKA (reference sequence). This CDR3 is 14 amino acids long. The V gene lost 7 bases and the J gene lost 4 bases, with 18 bases spanning the gap. The CDR3 loop is CSEVSGVDADTQYF. The DNA of the CDR3 is TGCAGTGAAGTATCGGGAGTTGACGCAGATACGCAGTATTTT.

CDR3 coding DNA: TGTGCCAGCAGATCCTCGGGACAGGGGGCGCGGGATGAGCAGTTCTTC. Its protein product is CASRSSGQGARDEQFF. This rearrangement joins TRBV12-3 or TRBV12-4 to TRBJ2-1; 12 bases align to TRBD1. CDR3 length: 16 residues. J lost 8 bases, V lost 6 bases, and 11 bases had no gene match.

CDR3 nucleotides: TGCAGTGCTAAAGACCGGGACAGTTCCTACAATGAGCAGTTCTTC. Translating it yields CSAKDRDSSYNEQFF. The rearrangement uses TRBV20-1 and TRBJ2-1; 7 nucleotides line up with TRBD1. V lost 4 bases, J lost 1 base, and 7 bases stayed unmatched. The CDR3 runs 15 residues. CDR1 DFQATT and CDR2 SNEGSKA come from the germline V gene (reference sequence).

The chain employs TRBV30 and TRBJ2-1; D not resolved. The CDR3 totals 13 residues. Trimming cost V 4 bases and J 6 bases, with 13 bases left between them. The V gene's germline CDR1 is GTSNPN and CDR2 SVGIG (reference sequence). CDR3 protein: CAWKAIGPNEQFF. The CDR3 DNA reads TGTGCCTGGAAGGCGATCGGCCCCAATGAGCAGTTCTTC. Full variable domain (remainder filled in from reference TRBV30 and TRBJ2-1): SQTIHQWPATLVQPVGSPLSLECTVEGTSNPNLYWYRQAAGRGLQLLFYSVGIGQISSEVPQNLSASRPQDRQFILSSKKLLLSDSGFYLCAWKAIGPNEQFFGPGTRLTVL.

The genes are TRBV10-3 and TRBJ2-3, with 7 positions matching TRBD1. The CDR3 loop spans 13 amino acids. V lost 7 bases to trimming and J lost 3 bases; unmatched junction nucleotides: 4. Germline CDR1 is ENHRY and CDR2 is SYGVKD. CDR3 coding DNA: TGTGCCATCACCGGGACAGCGACAGATACGCAGTATTTT. Its translation: CAITGTATDTQYF.

The V call is TRBV7-2, the J call TRBJ2-7; D possibly corresponds to TRBD2 (5 bases). This CDR3 is 13 amino acids long. Trimming removed 2 bases at V and 5 bases at J, with 10 bases between. Germline values: CDR1 SGHTA, CDR2 FQGNSA. The CDR3 DNA sequence: TGTGCCAGCAGCTTAAGTAGCGTCCACGAGCAGTACTTC. Protein: CASSLSSVHEQYF. The full variable domain, with the rest looked up from reference TRBV7-2 and TRBJ2-7, is GAGVSQSPSNKVTEKGKDVELRCDPISGHTALYWYRQSLGQGLEFLIYFQGNSAPDKSGLPSDRFSAERTGGSVSTLTIQRTQQEDSAVYLCASSLSSVHEQYFGPGTRLTVT.

The rearrangement joins TRBV11-3 to TRBJ2-2; TRBD1 matches 7 bases. The ends lost 4 bases at V and 1 base at J; junction bases unmatched: 3. The length of the CDR3 is 15 residues. Germline CDR1 SGHNT, CDR2 YENEEA. The CDR3 nucleotides read TGTGCCAGCAGCTCTCGGACAGGGAACACCGGGGAGCTGTTTTTT. Translating gives CASSSRTGNTGELFF. Looking up the rest from reference TRBV11-3 and TRBJ2-2 gives the full variable domain: EAGVVQSPRYKIIEKKQPVAFWCNPISGHNTLYWYLQNLGQGPELLIRYENEEAVDDSQLPKDRFSAERLKGVDSTLKIQPAELGDSAVYLCASSSRTGNTGELFFGEGSRLTVL.

This clonotype was picked up a small number of times. The chain is built from TRBV20-1 and TRBJ2-1; D may be TRBD1 (5 bases). The ends were cut back, 1 base at V and 4 bases at J, with 8 bases in the middle. This CDR3 has 13 amino acids. The germline CDR1 and CDR2 sequences are DFQATT and SNEGSKA (reference sequence). The CDR3 DNA follows: TGCAGTGCTAGAGTAGCAGGGTACAATGAGCAGTTCTTC. This translates into CSARVAGYNEQFF.

The rearrangement links TRBV21-1 to TRBJ2-1; no DNA check was done on the table's D call, TRBD2. TRBV21-1 is a documented pseudogene. The CDR3 is 15 amino acids. CDR3 coding DNA: TGTGCCAGCAGCAAAGCTAGCGGGAGAGGTTACCGACGGTTCTTC. It encodes CASSKASGRGYRRFF.

On this clonotype itself: One end of the junction is discordant with germline, which a read error may explain. The chain couples TRBV29-1 to TRBJ2-1; D tentatively reads TRBD1 or TRBD2 (5 bases each). The CDR3 is made up of 14 amino acids. CDR1 and CDR2 from the germline V gene are SQVTM and ANQGSEA. CDR3 amino acids: CSAVPGRVDNEQLF. The DNA of the CDR3 is TGCAGCGCCGTCCCGGGGCGCGTGGACAATGAGCAGCTCTTC.

The CDR3 nucleotides are TGTGCCAGCGGCCCGTCCGGACTAGCGGGCGGCACCGGGGAGCTGTTTTTT. Its protein product is CASGPSGLAGGTGELFF. The rearrangement uses TRBV7-2 and TRBJ2-2; 11 bases line up with TRBD2. CDR1 and CDR2 from the germline V gene are SGHTA and FQGNSA. The junction had 12 bases not matched to a gene; V was cut back by 8 bases and J by 4 bases. The CDR3 consists of 17 residues.

This chain links TRBV19 with TRBJ2-1; D not resolved. Per germline, CDR1 LNHDA and CDR2 SQIVND (reference sequence). The ends were cut back, 0 bases at V and 5 bases at J, with 14 bases in the middle. The CDR3 is made up of 16 amino acids. The CDR3 spells CASSIDGTPWDNEQFF. For the CDR3, the DNA is TGTGCCAGTAGTATAGATGGAACCCCCTGGGACAATGAGCAGTTCTTC. Full variable domain (rest looked up from reference TRBV19 and TRBJ2-1): DGGITQSPKYLFRKEGQNVTLSCEQNLNHDAMYWYRQDPGQGLRLIYYSQIVNDFQKGDIAEGYSVSREKKESFPLTVTSAQKNPTAFYLCASSIDGTPWDNEQFFGPGTRLTVL.

This chain connects TRBV30 to TRBJ2-2; 7 nucleotides agree with TRBD2. The V gene's germline CDR1 is GTSNPN and CDR2 SVGIG (reference sequence). The ends lost 0 bases at V and 6 bases at J; junction bases unmatched: 1. The CDR3 has 13 residues. This CDR3 is CAWSVGGSGELFF. CDR3 sequence (DNA): TGTGCCTGGAGTGTGGGGGGGTCCGGGGAGCTGTTTTTT. The entire variable domain, with the rest obtained from reference TRBV30 and TRBJ2-2, is as follows: SQTIHQWPATLVQPVGSPLSLECTVEGTSNPNLYWYRQAAGRGLQLLFYSVGIGQISSEVPQNLSASRPQDRQFILSSKKLLLSDSGFYLCAWSVGGSGELFFGEGSRLTVL.

The chain employs TRBV5-8 and TRBJ2-2, with unresolved D. V lost 8 bases and J lost 4, with 15 bases in between. CDR1 and CDR2 from the germline V gene are SGHTS and YDEGEE. The CDR3 loop spans 14 amino acids. The CDR3 nucleotides are TGTGCCAGTTCTCCCGTACAGTTCACCGGGGAGCTGTTTTTT. This gives the protein CASSPVQFTGELFF.

The chain employs TRBV14 and TRBJ2-1, with a tentative D call TRBD1 (5 bases). V was cut by 4 bases and J by 0 bases, with 16 bases left in between. The germline V gene has CDR1 SGHDN and CDR2 FVKESK. The CDR3 covers 17 residues. CDR3 in amino acids: CASSPWTSPSSYNEQFF. In DNA form, the CDR3 reads TGTGCCAGCAGCCCTTGGACATCCCCGAGCTCCTACAATGAGCAGTTCTTC. The variable domain in full, completed from reference TRBV14 and TRBJ2-1, reads EAGVTQFPSHSVIEKGQTVTLRCDPISGHDNLYWYRRVMGKEIKFLLHFVKESKQDESGMPNNRFLAERTGGTYSTLKVQPAELEDSGVYFCASSPWTSPSSYNEQFFGPGTRLTVL.

This chain uses TRBV12-3 or TRBV12-4 with TRBJ2-1; TRBD2 agrees at 9 bases. Unmatched junction bases numbered 2, after V lost 8 bases and J lost 0 bases. The CDR3 is 14 residues long. CDR3 DNA sequence: TGTGCCAGCTATAGCGGGAGCTCCTACAATGAGCAGTTCTTC. It is translated as CASYSGSSYNEQFF.

Only a few counts were recorded for this clonotype. V usage is TRBV10-2 and J usage is TRBJ1-2, with D maybe TRBD1 (6 bases). The CDR3 length is 16 residues. The germline gives CDR1 WSHSY, CDR2 SAAADI. Trimming shortened V by 4 bases and J by 0 bases, and 15 bases separated the two germline ends. CDR3 in amino acids: CASSGPWGATNYGYTF. The CDR3 DNA reads TGCGCCAGCAGTGGCCCCTGGGGGGCGACTAACTATGGCTACACCTTC.

This chain connects TRBV6-2 or TRBV6-3 to TRBJ1-5; D uncertain. This CDR3 is built from 12 residues. Germline assignment: CDR1 MNHEY and CDR2 SVGEGT. Trimming shortened V by 2 bases and J by 9 bases, and 8 bases separated the two germline ends. CDR3 sequence (DNA): TGTGCCAGCAGTTACGGCCCAGGGCCCCAGCATTTT. Its translation is CASSYGPGPQHF.